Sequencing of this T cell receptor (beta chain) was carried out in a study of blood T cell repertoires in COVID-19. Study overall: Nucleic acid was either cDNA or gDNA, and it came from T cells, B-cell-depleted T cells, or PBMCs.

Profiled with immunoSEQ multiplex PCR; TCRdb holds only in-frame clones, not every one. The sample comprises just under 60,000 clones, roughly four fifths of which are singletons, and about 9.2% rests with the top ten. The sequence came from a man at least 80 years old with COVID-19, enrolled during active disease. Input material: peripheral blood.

CDR3 bases: TGTGCCAGCAGTCCTTCCAACTATGGCTACACCTTC. This codes for CASSPSNYGYTF. The chain carries TRBV6-5 and TRBJ1-2; no clear D gene. CDR3 length: 12 amino acids. CDR1 is MNHEY, CDR2 SVGAGI, per germline. V gave up 5 bases and J gave up 2 bases, with 6 bases separating them.